This note documents a single T cell receptor beta chain sequence. This clonotype was counted only a few times. Its recognized antigen is unknown. Base qualities were left out, and no much larger clone turns up one base away. Data came from an Illumina NovaSeq 6000. TCRalpha and TCRbeta cDNA libraries were built by 5'RACE with constant-segment primers, adding sample barcodes and unique molecular identifiers. Trizol reagent was used to extract RNA from every sample. Library amplification was performed in two PCR steps, and a second sample barcode and Illumina TruSeq adapters were introduced in the second step. Libraries were sequenced on an Illumina NovaSeq with 2 x 150 bp paired-end reads. Regarding the original processing steps: The reads were demultiplexed and collapsed into UMI-guided consensus sequences using migec v1.2.7. With mixcr v2.1.11, UMI consensuses were aligned to TRA and TRB V and J templates and assembled into clonotypes. Expanded or contracted clonotypes were those called significant by both edgeR and NoisET, with noise models trained on biological replicates. For edgeR calls, the cutoffs were a false discovery rate-adjusted p below 0.01 and a log2 fold-change threshold of 1. As an exploratory analysis of dynamics, PCA with hierarchical clustering was applied to max-normalized trajectories of the 1000 most abundant clonotypes. The CD4 or CD8 phenotype of responding clones was assigned using the separately sequenced CD4+ and CD8+ repertoires. Through fastp at Q25 and MiXCR, TCRdb rebuilt clones from the public reads, retaining in-frame beta chains. Identical CDR3 proteins give one entry, which carries the most common genes and DNA. TCRdb, rather than the study authors, made the V and J calls. This sample has 400,000 to 500,000 distinct CDR3 sequences in its table, and approximately 19% of those were observed once. Of the sample, under 25% falls within the top ten clones.

These data are taken from a study of T-cell memory formation after mild COVID-19 (dated by TCRdb to the early 2020s). Regarding the complete study: Most TCR sequence clusters were specific to one of the two donors. In a couple of donors, T-cell clones that expanded and contracted after mild COVID-19 were followed by sequencing TCRalpha and TCRbeta repertoires longitudinally. Two young, previously healthy adult volunteers made up the cohort, one male and one female.

PBMCs were isolated by Ficoll-Paque density gradient centrifugation. What the authors observed across the whole study: SARS-CoV-2 specificity was not confirmed for the second-wave clones peaking on day 37. Contracting CD4+ clones were found mainly in CM and EM memory subsets, while CD8+ clones were enriched in EMRA. Only a couple of mild cases were covered by the study, and larger cohorts that include severe cases with pre-infection samples were considered necessary. Some responding clones were found in pre-infection memory, which suggests that pre-existing cross-reactive memory T cells took part in the SARS-CoV-2 response. Clones contracting from day 15 to 85 had balanced CD4/CD8 phenotypes, while a second wave expanding from day 15 to 37 was biased towards CD4+.

CDR1 and CDR2 (SGHTA, FQGNSA) derive from the germline V gene. At the junction V is shortened by 5 bases and J by 5 bases; bases outside the gene matches: 9. Counted from cysteine to phenylalanine, this CDR3 has 16 amino acids. Only the CDR3 region is kept as DNA, spanning 48 bases read in frame from base 1. This TCR was recovered from a man aged 18 to 29 who had mild COVID-19 (a few samples of this study predate the infection). The sample titles of this study are shuffled in the database, so cell type and time point are left out; the donor was told from shared clones. Sequences were obtained from PBMCs or a T cell subset sorted from them (not recorded which). The chain links TRBV7-2 with TRBJ2-5; 12 nucleotides in the junction match TRBD2. The bases are TGTGCCAGCAGCCCCAGACTAGCGGGGGCTGCCGAGACCCAGTACTTC. Protein translation: CASSPRLAGAAETQYF.